Presented here are 13 T cell receptor beta chains from one specimen sequenced in a study of shared clonotypes between healthy human individuals. Naive CD8 cells lacked CD45RO and underwent positive selection for CCR7, leaving out terminally differentiated effector memory CD45RA+ cells. Clones were sequenced by immunoSEQ multiplex PCR, and TCRdb holds only the in-frame ones, with some missing. The table has about 2 million clones, about 95% seen once; the top ten hold 1.2%. Source material: naive CD8+ T cells sorted from blood. Every receptor here comes from a man in his late teens or twenties in good health.

The J gene is TRBJ2-7, the V gene TRBV28; perhaps D is TRBD1 or TRBD2 (5 bases each). Germline V CDR1 and CDR2: MDHEN, SYDVKM. Trimming shortened V by 3 bases and J by 3 bases, and 18 bases separated the two germline ends. The CDR3 runs 16 residues. The CDR3 spells CASSFYEGHVDYEQYF. The CDR3 DNA reads TGTGCCAGCAGTTTTTATGAGGGGCATGTTGACTACGAGCAGTACTTC.

This rearrangement joins TRBV6-5 to TRBJ2-7; no reliable D call. This CDR3 contains 12 residues. V lost 8 bases and J lost 0, with 8 bases in between. Germline V gene sequence: CDR1 MNHEY, CDR2 SVGAGI. The CDR3 coding sequence is TGTGCCAGCGCGCCAAGCTCCTACGAGCAGTACTTC. This gives the protein CASAPSSYEQYF.

The V gene is TRBV18, the J gene TRBJ2-7, with 8 bases aligning to TRBD1. CDR1 is KGHSH, CDR2 LQKENI, per germline. V trimming: 8 bases; J trimming: 3 bases; junction bases outside the gene matches: 3. The CDR3 extends over 12 amino acids. CDR3: CASLGQGYEQYF. Here the CDR3 DNA reads TGTGCCAGCCTTGGACAGGGCTACGAGCAGTACTTC. Together with reference TRBV18 and TRBJ2-7, the CDR3 gives the full variable domain: NAGVMQNPRHLVRRRGQEARLRCSPMKGHSHVYWYRQLPEEGLKFMVYLQKENIIDESGMPKERFSAEFPKEGPSILRIQQVVRGDSAAYFCASLGQGYEQYFGPGTRLTVT.

V usage is TRBV11-2 and J usage is TRBJ1-1; no firm D call. Germline values: CDR1 SGHAT, CDR2 FQNNGV. Trimming shortened V by 8 bases and J by 8 bases, and 21 bases separated the two germline ends. This CDR3 contains 14 residues. CDR3 sequence: CASRSGVGPAEAFF. The CDR3 bases are TGTGCCAGCCGAAGTGGGGTTGGGCCGGCCGAAGCTTTCTTT.

The CDR3 bases are TGTGCCAGCAGCTTAAACCCCGGCACAGATACGCAGTATTTT. It is translated as CASSLNPGTDTQYF. V usage is TRBV11-1 and J usage is TRBJ2-3; D not certain. Germline CDR1 is SGHAT and CDR2 is FQDESV (reference sequence). The CDR3 is 14 residues long. V dropped 2 bases and J dropped 1 base, with 7 bases sitting between them.

The chain carries TRBV5-6 and TRBJ2-4; weak D call: TRBD1 (5 bases). The CDR3 has 16 residues. Trimming stripped 4 bases from V and 0 bases from J, with 14 bases between. Looked up from germline, CDR1 is SGHDT and CDR2 is YYEEEE. The CDR3 DNA follows: TGTGCCAGCAGCAATACAGGCGTACTAGCCAAAAACATTCAGTACTTC. Translation gives CASSNTGVLAKNIQYF.

The V and J genes are TRBV7-8 and TRBJ2-2; 7 bases align to TRBD1. This CDR3 is 21 amino acids long. The V and J ends lost 1 base and 1 base, in that order; junction bases with no gene match: 18. Germline lookup yields CDR1 SGHVS and CDR2 FQNEAQ. CDR3 in DNA: TGTGCCAGCAGCTTAGTTGGGCCCTGGACAGGCCCCGAGAAGAACACCGGGGAGCTGTTTTTT. Its protein is CASSLVGPWTGPEKNTGELFF.

The gene calls are TRBV5-4 and TRBJ2-1; 10 nucleotides align to TRBD1. Germline CDR1 and CDR2: SGHNT and YYREEE (reference sequence). The CDR3 is 15 residues long. V was pared by 4 bases and J by 4 bases, with 5 bases of the junction left unmatched. CDR3 nucleotides: TGTGCCAGCAGCCCTAGACAGGGGGCATACAATGAGCAGTTCTTC. The encoded protein is CASSPRQGAYNEQFF. Complete variable domain (other parts from reference TRBV5-4 and TRBJ2-1): ETGVTQSPTHLIKTRGQQVTLRCSSQSGHNTVSWYQQALGQGPQFIFQYYREEENGRGNFPPRFSGLQFPNYSSELNVNALELDDSALYLCASSPRQGAYNEQFFGPGTRLTVL.

This rearrangement joins TRBV5-6 to TRBJ2-7; 11 bases align to TRBD2. Trimming at V came to 4 bases and at J to 2 bases, leaving 5 bases not matched to a gene. Germline loops: CDR1 SGHDT, CDR2 YYEEEE. The CDR3 extends over 15 amino acids. DNA for the CDR3: TGTGCCAGCAGCCTCGGGACTAGCGGACCCTACGAGCAGTACTTC. It encodes CASSLGTSGPYEQYF. The whole variable domain, filled in from reference TRBV5-6 and TRBJ2-7, reads DAGVTQSPTHLIKTRGQQVTLRCSPKSGHDTVSWYQQALGQGPQFIFQYYEEEERQRGNFPDRFSGHQFPNYSSELNVNALLLGDSALYLCASSLGTSGPYEQYFGPGTRLTVT.

This clone has a single count. V gene TRBV6-5 combines with J gene TRBJ2-5; the match to TRBD1 covers 10 bases. There are 15 residues in the CDR3. The trim removed 6 bases at V and 7 bases at J, leaving 11 bases unmatched. CDR1 and CDR2 from the germline V gene are MNHEY and SVGAGI. As DNA, the CDR3 is TGTGCCAGCAGCCCGGGACAGGGGCCACCCGGGACCCAGTACTTC. It encodes CASSPGQGPPGTQYF.

The chain uses TRBV28 and TRBJ1-2; D gene uncertain. V shed 2 bases and J shed 6 bases, with 22 bases lying between them. CDR3 size: 17 residues. Germline V gene data show CDR1 as MDHEN and CDR2 as SYDVKM. The CDR3 reads CASSLAAERWVKDGYTF. The CDR3 region has the DNA TGTGCCAGCAGTTTAGCAGCCGAACGGTGGGTAAAAGATGGCTACACCTTC.

The rearrangement links TRBV6-5 to TRBJ1-3; D is unresolved. The CDR3 consists of 15 residues. V dropped 2 bases and J dropped 2 bases, with 10 bases sitting between them. Germline CDR1 reads MNHEY; CDR2 reads SVGAGI. The chain's CDR3 is CASSYAGDTGNTIYF. The CDR3 DNA sequence: TGTGCCAGCAGTTACGCCGGGGATACTGGAAACACCATATATTTT.

The V and J genes are TRBV6-5 and TRBJ1-1; possible D gene TRBD1, 5 bases. V shed 2 bases and J shed 5 bases, with 12 bases lying between them. The CDR3 loop spans 14 amino acids. Germline CDR1 MNHEY, CDR2 SVGAGI. For the CDR3, the DNA is TGTGCCAGCAGTTACATGGGGGGTAGTACTGAAGCTTTCTTT. Amino acid sequence: CASSYMGGSTEAFF.